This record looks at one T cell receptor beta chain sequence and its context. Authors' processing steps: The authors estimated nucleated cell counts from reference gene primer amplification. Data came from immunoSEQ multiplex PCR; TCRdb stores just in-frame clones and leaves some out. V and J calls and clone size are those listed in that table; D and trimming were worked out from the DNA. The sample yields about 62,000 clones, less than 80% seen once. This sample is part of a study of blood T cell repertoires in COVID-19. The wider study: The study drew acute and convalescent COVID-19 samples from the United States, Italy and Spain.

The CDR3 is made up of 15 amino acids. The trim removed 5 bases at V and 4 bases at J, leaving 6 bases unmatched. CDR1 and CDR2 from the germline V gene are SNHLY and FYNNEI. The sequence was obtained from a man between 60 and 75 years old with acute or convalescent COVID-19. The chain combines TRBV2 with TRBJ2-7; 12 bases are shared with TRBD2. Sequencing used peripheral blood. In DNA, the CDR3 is TGTGCCAGCAGTCCCCCCGGACTAGCGGGGTACGAGCAGTACTTC. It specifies CASSPPGLAGYEQYF.